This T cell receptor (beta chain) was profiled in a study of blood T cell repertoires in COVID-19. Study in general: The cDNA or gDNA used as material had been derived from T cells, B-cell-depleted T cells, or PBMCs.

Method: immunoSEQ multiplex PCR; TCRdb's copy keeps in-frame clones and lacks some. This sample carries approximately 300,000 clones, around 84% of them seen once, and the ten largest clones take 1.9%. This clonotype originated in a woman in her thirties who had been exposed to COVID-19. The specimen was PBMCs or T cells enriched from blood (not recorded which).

The CDR3 is CASSLVGTRGRSTEAFF. In nucleotides, the CDR3 is TGTGCCAGCAGCTTAGTTGGTACCAGGGGAAGGAGCACTGAAGCTTTCTTT. The chain is built from TRBV11-2 and TRBJ1-1; TRBD1 might be the D (6 bases). The CDR3 consists of 17 residues. CDR1 and CDR2 from the germline V gene are SGHAT and FQNNGV. With 1 base removed from V and 4 bases from J, the gap between germline ends came to 19 bases.